This T cell receptor beta chain was sequenced for a study of Tregs in tolerant kidney transplant recipients. The data were produced by immunoSEQ multiplex PCR, yet TCRdb's version contains in-frame clones alone and is incomplete. This table holds approximately 100,000 clones, roughly 93% found once. V was pared by 0 bases and J by 2 bases, with 3 bases of the junction left unmatched. Germline V gives CDR1 SGHNT, CDR2 YYREEE (reference sequence). The CDR3 extends over 17 amino acids. General study findings and limits: Nucleotide sequences could not be compared across some patients' samples due to primer changes. Expanding Tregs on activated donor B cells appeared to best identify donor-specific TCRbeta clones.

This clone showed up just once. The antigen remains unidentified. CD4+CD25+CD127- Tregs, CD4+CD25- non-Tregs, CD4 and CD8 cells were sorted. The sample in question was CD4+ T cells from blood, obtained before the transplant. The origin of this receptor is a human donor who received a combined kidney and bone marrow transplant. J is TRBJ2-3 and V is TRBV5-4, with 13 bases identical to TRBD2. CDR3 sequence: CASSLGLAGGNTDTQYF. DNA for the CDR3: TGTGCCAGCAGCTTGGGACTAGCGGGAGGTAACACAGATACGCAGTATTTT.